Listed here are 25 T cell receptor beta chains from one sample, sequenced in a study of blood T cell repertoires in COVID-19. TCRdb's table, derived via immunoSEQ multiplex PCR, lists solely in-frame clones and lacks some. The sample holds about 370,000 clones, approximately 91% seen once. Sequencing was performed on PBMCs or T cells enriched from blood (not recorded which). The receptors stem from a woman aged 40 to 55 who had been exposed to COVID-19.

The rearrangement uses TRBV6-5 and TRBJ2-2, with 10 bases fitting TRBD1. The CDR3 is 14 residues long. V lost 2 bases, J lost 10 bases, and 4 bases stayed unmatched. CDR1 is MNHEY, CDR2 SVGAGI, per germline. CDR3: CASSYDRGQQELFF. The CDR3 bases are TGTGCCAGCAGTTACGACAGGGGGCAGCAGGAGCTGTTTTTT.

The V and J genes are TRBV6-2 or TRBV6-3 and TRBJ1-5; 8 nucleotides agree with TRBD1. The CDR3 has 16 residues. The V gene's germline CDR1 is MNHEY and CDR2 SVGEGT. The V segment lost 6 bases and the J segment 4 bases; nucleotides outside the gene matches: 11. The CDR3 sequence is CASRYRGFGANQPQHF. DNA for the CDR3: TGTGCCAGCAGGTACAGGGGGTTTGGGGCTAATCAGCCCCAGCATTTT.

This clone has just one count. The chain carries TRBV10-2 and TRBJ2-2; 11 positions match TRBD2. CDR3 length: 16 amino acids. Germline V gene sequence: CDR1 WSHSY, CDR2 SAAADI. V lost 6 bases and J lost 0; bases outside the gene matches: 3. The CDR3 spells CASRVAGGPNTGELFF. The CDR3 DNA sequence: TGCGCCAGCAGAGTAGCGGGAGGGCCGAACACCGGGGAGCTGTTTTTT.

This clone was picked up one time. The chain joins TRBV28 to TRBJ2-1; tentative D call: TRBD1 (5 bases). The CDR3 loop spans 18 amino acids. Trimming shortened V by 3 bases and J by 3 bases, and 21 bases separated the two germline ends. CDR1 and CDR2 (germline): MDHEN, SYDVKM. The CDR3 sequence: CASSFPPVRRDVYNEQFF. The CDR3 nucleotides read TGTGCCAGCAGTTTTCCTCCTGTCCGCAGGGATGTCTACAATGAGCAGTTCTTC. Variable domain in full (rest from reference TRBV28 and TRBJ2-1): DVKVTQSSRYLVKRTGEKVFLECVQDMDHENMFWYRQDPGLGLRLIYFSYDVKMKEKGDIPEGYSVSREKKERFSLILESASTNQTSMYLCASSFPPVRRDVYNEQFFGPGTRLTVL.

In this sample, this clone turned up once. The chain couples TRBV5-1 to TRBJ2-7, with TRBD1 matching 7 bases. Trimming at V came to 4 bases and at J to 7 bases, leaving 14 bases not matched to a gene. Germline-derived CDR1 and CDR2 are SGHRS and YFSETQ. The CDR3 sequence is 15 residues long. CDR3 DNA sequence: TGCGCCAGCAGCGCCGGGACAGTTGGTTTCGGGGAGCAGTACTTC. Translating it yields CASSAGTVGFGEQYF.

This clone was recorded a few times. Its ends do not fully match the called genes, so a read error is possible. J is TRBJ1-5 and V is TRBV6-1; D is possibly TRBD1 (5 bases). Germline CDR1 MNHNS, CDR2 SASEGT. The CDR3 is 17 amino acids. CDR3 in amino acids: CASSKARQKNSNQPQHF. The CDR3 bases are TGTGCCAGCAGTAAAGCAAGACAGAAGAATAGCAATCAGCCCCAGCATTTT.

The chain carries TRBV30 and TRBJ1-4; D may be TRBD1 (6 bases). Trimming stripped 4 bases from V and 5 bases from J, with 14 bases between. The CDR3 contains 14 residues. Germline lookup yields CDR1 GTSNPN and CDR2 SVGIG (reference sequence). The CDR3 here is CAWIRRGENEKLFF. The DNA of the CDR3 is TGTGCCTGGATCCGCAGGGGAGAGAATGAAAAACTGTTTTTT.

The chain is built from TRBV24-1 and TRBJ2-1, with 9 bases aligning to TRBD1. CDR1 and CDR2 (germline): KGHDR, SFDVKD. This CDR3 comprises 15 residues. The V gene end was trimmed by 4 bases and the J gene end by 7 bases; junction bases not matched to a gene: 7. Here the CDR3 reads CATSEGGTGLNEQFF. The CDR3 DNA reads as TGTGCCACCAGTGAGGGCGGGACAGGGTTAAATGAGCAGTTCTTC.

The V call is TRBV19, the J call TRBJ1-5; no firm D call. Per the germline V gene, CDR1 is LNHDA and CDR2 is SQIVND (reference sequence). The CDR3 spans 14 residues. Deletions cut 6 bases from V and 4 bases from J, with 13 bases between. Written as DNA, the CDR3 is TGTGCCAGTAGCGACCCAGGCGGGAATCAGCCCCAGCATTTT. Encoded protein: CASSDPGGNQPQHF.

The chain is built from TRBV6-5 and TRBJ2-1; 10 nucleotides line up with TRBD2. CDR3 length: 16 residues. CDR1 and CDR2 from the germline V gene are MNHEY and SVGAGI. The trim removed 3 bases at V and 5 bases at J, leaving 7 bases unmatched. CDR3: CASSYGLSGGDNEQFF. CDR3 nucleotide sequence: TGTGCCAGCAGTTATGGGCTGAGCGGGGGGGACAATGAGCAGTTCTTC.

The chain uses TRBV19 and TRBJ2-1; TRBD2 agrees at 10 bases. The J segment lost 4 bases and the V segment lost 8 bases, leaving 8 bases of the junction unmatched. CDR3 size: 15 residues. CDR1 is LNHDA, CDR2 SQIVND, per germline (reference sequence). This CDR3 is CASGRSGREYNEQFF. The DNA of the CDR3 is TGTGCCAGTGGCCGCAGCGGGAGGGAGTACAATGAGCAGTTCTTC.

CDR3 protein: CASRSLRGLQPQHF. The CDR3 DNA sequence: TGTGCCAGTAGATCTCTCAGGGGGCTTCAGCCCCAGCATTTT. The chain recombines TRBV27 with TRBJ1-5; 8 bases fit TRBD1. Looked up from germline, CDR1 is MNHEY and CDR2 is SMNVEV (reference sequence). The CDR3 loop spans 14 amino acids. With 9 bases clipped from V and 6 bases from J, the junction kept 10 bases outside the gene matches.

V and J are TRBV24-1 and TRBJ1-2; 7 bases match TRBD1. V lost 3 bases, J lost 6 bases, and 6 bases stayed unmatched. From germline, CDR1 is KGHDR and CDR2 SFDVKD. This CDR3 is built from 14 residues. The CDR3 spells CATSDGGQGDGYTF. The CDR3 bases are TGTGCCACCAGTGATGGCGGGCAGGGGGATGGCTACACCTTC.

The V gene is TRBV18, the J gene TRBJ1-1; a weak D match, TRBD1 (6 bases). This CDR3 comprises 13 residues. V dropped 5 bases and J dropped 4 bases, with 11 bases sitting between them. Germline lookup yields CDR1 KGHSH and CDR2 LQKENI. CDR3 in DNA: TGTGCCAGCTCAAAACAGGGTGGCACTGAAGCTTTCTTT. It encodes CASSKQGGTEAFF.

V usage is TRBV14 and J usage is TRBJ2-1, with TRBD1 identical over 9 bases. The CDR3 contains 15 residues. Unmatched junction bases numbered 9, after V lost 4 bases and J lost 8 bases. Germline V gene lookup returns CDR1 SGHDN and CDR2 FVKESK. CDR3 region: CASSRSGQGSYEQFF. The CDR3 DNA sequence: TGTGCCAGCAGCCGATCGGGACAGGGTTCCTATGAGCAGTTCTTC.

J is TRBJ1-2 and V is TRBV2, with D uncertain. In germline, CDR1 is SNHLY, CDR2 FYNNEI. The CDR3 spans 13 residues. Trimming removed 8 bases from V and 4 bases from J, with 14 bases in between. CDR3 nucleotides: TGTGCCAGCTGCAGATCCACCCTCTATGGCTACACCTTC. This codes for CASCRSTLYGYTF. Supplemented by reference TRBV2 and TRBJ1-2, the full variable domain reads EPEVTQTPSHQVTQMGQEVILRCVPISNHLYFYWYRQILGQKVEFLVSFYNNEISEKSEIFDDQFSVERPDGSNFTLKIRSTKLEDSAMYFCASCRSTLYGYTFGSGTRLTVV.

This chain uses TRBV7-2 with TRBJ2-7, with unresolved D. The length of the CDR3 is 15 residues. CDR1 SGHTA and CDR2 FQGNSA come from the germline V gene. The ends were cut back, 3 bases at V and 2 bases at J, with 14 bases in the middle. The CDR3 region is CASSFQLDNPYEQYF. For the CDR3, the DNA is TGTGCCAGCAGCTTTCAACTCGACAACCCCTACGAGCAGTACTTC. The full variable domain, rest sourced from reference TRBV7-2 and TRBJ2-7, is GAGVSQSPSNKVTEKGKDVELRCDPISGHTALYWYRQSLGQGLEFLIYFQGNSAPDKSGLPSDRFSAERTGGSVSTLTIQRTQQEDSAVYLCASSFQLDNPYEQYFGPGTRLTVT.

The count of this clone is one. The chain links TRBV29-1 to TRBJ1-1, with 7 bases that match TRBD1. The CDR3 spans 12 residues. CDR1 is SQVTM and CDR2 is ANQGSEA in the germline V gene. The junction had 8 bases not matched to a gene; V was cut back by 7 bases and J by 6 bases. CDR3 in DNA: TGCAGCGCCGCAGGGGGGATAGCTGAAGCTTTCTTT. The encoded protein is CSAAGGIAEAFF.

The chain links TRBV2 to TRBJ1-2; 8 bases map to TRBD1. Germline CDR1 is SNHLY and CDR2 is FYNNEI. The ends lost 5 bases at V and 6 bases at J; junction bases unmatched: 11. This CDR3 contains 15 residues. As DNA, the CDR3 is TGTGCCAGCAGTCGTCCGGGACAGGACTTTGATGGCTACACCTTC. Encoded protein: CASSRPGQDFDGYTF.

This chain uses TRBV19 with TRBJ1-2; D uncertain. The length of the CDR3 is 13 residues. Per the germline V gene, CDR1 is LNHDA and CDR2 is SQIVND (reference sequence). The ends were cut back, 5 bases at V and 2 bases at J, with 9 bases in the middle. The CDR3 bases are TGTGCCAGTAGTCCCGCGAACAACTATGGCTACACCTTC. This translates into CASSPANNYGYTF.

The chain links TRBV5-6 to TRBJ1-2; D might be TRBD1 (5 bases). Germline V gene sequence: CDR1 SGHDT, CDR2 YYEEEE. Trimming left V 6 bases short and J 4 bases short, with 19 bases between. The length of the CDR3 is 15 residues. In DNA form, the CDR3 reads TGTGCCAGCACCTATGGTAGGGGCACAAGCTATGGCTACACCTTC. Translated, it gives CASTYGRGTSYGYTF.

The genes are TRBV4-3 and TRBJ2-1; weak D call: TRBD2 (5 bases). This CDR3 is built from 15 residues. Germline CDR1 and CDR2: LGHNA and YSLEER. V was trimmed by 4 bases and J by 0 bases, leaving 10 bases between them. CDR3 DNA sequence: TGCGCCAGCAGCCCGCGGGTGAGCTCCTACAATGAGCAGTTCTTC. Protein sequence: CASSPRVSSYNEQFF.

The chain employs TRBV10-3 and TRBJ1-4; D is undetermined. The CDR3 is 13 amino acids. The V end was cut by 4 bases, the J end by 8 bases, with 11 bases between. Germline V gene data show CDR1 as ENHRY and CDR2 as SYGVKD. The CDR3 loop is CAISVELREKLFF. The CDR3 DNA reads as TGTGCCATCAGTGTAGAGTTGAGGGAAAAACTGTTTTTT.

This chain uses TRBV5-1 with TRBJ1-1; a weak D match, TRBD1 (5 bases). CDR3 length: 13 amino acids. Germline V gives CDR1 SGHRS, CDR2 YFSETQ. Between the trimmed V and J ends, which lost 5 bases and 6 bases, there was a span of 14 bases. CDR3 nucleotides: TGCGCCAGCAGTTGGGGGAGCGGGTCTGAAGCTTTCTTT. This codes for CASSWGSGSEAFF.

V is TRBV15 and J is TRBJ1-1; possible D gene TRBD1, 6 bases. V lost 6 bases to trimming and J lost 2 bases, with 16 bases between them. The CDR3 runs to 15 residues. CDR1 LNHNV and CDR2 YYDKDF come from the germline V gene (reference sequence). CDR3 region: CATRVGVGANTEAFF. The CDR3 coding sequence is TGTGCCACCAGAGTCGGGGTGGGGGCTAACACTGAAGCTTTCTTT.